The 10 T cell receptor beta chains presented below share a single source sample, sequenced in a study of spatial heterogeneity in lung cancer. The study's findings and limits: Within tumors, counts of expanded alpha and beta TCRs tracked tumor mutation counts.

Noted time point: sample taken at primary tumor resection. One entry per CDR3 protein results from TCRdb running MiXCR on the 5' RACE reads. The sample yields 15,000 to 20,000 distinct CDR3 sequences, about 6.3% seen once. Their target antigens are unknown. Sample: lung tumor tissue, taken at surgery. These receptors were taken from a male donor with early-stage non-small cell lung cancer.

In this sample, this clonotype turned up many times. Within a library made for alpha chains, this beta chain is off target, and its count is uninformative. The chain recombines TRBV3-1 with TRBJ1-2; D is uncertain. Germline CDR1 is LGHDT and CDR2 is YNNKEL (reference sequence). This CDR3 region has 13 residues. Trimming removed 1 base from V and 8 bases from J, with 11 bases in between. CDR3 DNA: TGTGCCAGCAGCCAAGGGAGGGAAGGCGGCTACACCTTC. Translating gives CASSQGREGGYTF.

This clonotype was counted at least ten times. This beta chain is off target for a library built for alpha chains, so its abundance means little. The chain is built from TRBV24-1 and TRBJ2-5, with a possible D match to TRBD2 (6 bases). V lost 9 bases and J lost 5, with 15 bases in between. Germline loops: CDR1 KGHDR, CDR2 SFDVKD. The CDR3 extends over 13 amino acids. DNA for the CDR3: TGTGCCACCGGCCAGGCGGGGACGGAGACCCAGTACTTC. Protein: CATGQAGTETQYF.

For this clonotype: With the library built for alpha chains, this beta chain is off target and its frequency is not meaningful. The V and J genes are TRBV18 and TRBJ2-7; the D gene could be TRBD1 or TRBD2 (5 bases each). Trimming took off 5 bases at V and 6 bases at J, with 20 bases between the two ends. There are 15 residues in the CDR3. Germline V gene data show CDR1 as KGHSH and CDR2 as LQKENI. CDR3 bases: TGTGCCAGCTCAACCTCTGGGACCGCTGGGGGCGAGCAGTACTTC. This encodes CASSTSGTAGGEQYF.

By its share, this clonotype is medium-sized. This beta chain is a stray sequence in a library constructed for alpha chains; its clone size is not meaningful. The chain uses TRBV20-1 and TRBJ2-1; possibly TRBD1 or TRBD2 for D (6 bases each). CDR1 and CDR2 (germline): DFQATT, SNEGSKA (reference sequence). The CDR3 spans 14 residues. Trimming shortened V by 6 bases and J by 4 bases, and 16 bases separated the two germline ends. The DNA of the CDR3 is TGCAGTGCCCTTATGGGGGGCAATTACAATGAGCAGTTCTTC. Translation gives CSALMGGNYNEQFF.

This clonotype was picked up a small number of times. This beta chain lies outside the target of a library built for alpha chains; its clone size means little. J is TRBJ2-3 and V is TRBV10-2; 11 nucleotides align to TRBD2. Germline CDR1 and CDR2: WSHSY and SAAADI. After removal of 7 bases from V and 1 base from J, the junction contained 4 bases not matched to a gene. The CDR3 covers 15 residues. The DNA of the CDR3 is TGCGCCAGCACCCTGACTAGCGGGGGCACAGATACGCAGTATTTT. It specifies CASTLTSGGTDTQYF.

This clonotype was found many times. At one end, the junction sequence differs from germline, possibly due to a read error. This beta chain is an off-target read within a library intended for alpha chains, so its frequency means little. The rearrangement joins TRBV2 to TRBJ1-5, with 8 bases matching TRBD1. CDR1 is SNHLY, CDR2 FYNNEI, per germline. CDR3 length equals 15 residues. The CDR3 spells CASSLRTGNIQSQHF. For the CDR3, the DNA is TGTGCCAGCAGTCTGCGGACAGGGAACATTCAGTCCCAGCATTTT.

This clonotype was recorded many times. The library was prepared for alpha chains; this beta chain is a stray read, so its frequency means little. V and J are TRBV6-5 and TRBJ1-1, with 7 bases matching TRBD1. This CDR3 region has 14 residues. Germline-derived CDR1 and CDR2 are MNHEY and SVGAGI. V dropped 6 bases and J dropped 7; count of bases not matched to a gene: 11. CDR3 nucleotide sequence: TGTGCCAGCAGACCTTCCAGGGGGTTCGGTGAAGCTTTCTTT. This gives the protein CASRPSRGFGEAFF.

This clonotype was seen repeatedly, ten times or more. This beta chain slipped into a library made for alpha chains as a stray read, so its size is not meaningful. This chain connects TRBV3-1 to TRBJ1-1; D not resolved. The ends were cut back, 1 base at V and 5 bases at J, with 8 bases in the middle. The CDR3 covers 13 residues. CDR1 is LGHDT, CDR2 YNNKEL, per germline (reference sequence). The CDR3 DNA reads TGTGCCAGCAGCCAAGGCGAAAGGACTGAAGCTTTCTTT. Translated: CASSQGERTEAFF. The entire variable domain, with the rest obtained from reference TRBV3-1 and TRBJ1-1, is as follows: DTAVSQTPKYLVTQMGNDKSIKCEQNLGHDTMYWYKQDSKKFLKIMFSYNNKELIINETVPNRFSPKSPDKAHLNLHINSLELGDSAVYFCASSQGERTEAFFGQGTRLTVV.

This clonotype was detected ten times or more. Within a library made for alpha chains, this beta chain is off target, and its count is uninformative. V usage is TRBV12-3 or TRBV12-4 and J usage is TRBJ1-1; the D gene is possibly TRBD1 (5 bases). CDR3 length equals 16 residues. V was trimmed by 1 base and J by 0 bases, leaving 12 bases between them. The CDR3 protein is CASSLVGTLMNTEAFF. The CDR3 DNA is TGTGCCAGCAGTTTAGTGGGGACGTTAATGAACACTGAAGCTTTCTTT.

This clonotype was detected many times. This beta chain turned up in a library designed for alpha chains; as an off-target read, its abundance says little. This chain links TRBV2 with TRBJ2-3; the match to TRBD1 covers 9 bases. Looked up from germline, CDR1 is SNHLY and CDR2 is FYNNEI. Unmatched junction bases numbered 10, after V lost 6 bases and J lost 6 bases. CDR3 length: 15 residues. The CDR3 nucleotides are TGTGCCAGCAGAGACGGGGACAGGGCGAGGGATACGCAGTATTTT. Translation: CASRDGDRARDTQYF.